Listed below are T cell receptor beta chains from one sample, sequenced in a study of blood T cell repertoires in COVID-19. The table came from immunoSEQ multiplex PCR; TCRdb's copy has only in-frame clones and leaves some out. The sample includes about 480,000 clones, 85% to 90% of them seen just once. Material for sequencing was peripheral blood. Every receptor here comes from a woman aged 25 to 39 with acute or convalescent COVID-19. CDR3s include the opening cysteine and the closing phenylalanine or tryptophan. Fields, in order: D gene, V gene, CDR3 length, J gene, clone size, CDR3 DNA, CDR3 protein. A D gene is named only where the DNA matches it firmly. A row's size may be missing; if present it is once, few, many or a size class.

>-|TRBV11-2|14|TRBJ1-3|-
TGTGCCAGCACCCCGGACAACTCTGGAAACACCATATATTTT
CASTPDNSGNTIYF
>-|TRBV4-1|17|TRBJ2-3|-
TGCGCCAGCAGCCAAGTCGGTCGGGGAGGCGCGGGAGATACGCAGTATTTT
CASSQVGRGGAGDTQYF
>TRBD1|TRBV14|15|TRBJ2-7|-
TGTGCCAGCAGTCGACAGGGGGCTTACCTCTACGAGCAGTACTTC
CASSRQGAYLYEQYF
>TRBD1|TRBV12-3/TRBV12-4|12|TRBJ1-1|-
TGTGCCAGCAGCGTTGGACAGGGAGGAACTTTCTTT
CASSVGQGGTFF
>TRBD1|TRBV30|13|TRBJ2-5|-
TGTGCCTGGATTCGGGACAGGGGTGAGACCCAGTACTTC
CAWIRDRGETQYF
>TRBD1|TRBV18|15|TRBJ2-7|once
TGTGCCAGCTCACCACCGGGACAGGGGGCCTACGAGCAGTACTTC
CASSPPGQGAYEQYF
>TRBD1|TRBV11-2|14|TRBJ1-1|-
TGTGCCAGCAGCCATCGACAGGGGACCACTGAAGCTTTCTTT
CASSHRQGTTEAFF
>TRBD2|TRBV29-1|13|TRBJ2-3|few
TGCAGCGGGGGGGTCGGGGGGGCAGATACGCAGTATTTT
CSGGVGGADTQYF
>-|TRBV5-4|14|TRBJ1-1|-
TGTGCCAGCAGCCGAGCGGCGGGAACGTATGAAGCTTTCTTT
CASSRAAGTYEAFF
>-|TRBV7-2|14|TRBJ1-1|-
TGTGCCAGCAGCTCGTGGGCTGCGAACACTGAAGCTTTCTTT
CASSSWAANTEAFF
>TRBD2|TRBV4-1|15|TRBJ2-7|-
TGCGCCAGCAGCCAAACTAGCGGGGGGTCCACCGAGCAGTACTTC
CASSQTSGGSTEQYF
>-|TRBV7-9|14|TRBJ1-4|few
TGTGCCAGCAGCTTCCCCAGTGGGGCCGAAAAACTGTTTTTT
CASSFPSGAEKLFF
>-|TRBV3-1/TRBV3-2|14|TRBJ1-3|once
TGTGCCAGCAGCCAAGGCAGGGCTGGAAACACCATATATTTT
CASSQGRAGNTIYF
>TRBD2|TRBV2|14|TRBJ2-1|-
TGTGCCAGCAGTGTAGCTAGCGGGGGGGCTGCGCAGTTCTTC
CASSVASGGAAQFF
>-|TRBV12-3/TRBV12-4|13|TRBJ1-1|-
TGTGCCAGCAGCCGTATAGCGAACACTGAAGCTTTCTTT
CASSRIANTEAFF
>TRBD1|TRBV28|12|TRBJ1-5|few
TGTGCCAGCAGCCGGACAGGTCAGCCCCAGCATTTT
CASSRTGQPQHF
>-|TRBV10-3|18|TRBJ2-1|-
TGTGCCATCAGTGATATACCCAGGGTGAGTGGTACCTACAATGAGCAGTTCTTC
CAISDIPRVSGTYNEQFF
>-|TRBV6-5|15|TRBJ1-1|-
TGTACCAGCAGGGGAGCAAGACTAATGAACACTGAAGCTTTCTTT
CTSRGARLMNTEAFF
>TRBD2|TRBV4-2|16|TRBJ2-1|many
TGTGCCAGCAGCCAAACCGGGACTAGGGGTGTCAATGAGCAGTTCTTC
CASSQTGTRGVNEQFF
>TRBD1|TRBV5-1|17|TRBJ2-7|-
TGCGCCAGCAGCCCACTTACCCCGGGACAGGGAACGGACGAGCAGTACTTC
CASSPLTPGQGTDEQYF